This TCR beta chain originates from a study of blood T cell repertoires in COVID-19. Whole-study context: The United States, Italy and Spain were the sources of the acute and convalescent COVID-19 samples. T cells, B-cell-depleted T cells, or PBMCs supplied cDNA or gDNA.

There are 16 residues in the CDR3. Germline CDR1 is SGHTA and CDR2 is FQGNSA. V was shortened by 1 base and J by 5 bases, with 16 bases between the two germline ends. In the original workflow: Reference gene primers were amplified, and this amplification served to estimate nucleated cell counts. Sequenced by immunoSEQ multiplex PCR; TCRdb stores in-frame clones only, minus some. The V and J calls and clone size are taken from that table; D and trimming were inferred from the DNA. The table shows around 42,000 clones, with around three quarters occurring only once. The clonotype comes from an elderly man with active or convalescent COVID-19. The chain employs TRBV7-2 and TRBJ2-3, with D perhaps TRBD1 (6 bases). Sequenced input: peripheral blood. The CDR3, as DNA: TGTGCCAGCAGCTTAGTTACAGGGCGGTGGGGAGATACGCAGTATTTT. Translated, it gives CASSLVTGRWGDTQYF.